This TCR beta chain derives from a study of CD8 T cells in ankylosing spondylitis. CDR1 and CDR2 (germline): SQVTM, ANQGSEA. V lost 4 bases, J lost 4 bases, and 6 bases stayed unmatched. The CDR3 length is 13 residues. Whole-study results and caveats: A motif of 7 to 9 highly homologous TCR beta variants was seen as apparently characteristic of ankylosing spondylitis blood.

This clonotype was counted ten times or more. Its antigen is unknown. TCRdb ran MiXCR on the 5' RACE reads and lists one entry per CDR3 protein. The sample yields 750,000 to 850,000 distinct CDR3 sequences, about 12% seen once. The sequence was collected from a male donor with ankylosing spondylitis. This chain connects TRBV29-1 to TRBJ2-5; TRBD2 matches 7 bases. Sequencing input: blood, either unsorted or a sorted T cell fraction (not recorded which). This chain's CDR3 is CSVGWGEGETQYF. The CDR3 DNA follows: TGCAGCGTTGGATGGGGGGAGGGAGAGACCCAGTACTTC.